The 22 T cell receptor beta chains reported below all come from one sample, sequenced in a study of beta chain features in type 1 diabetes (dated by TCRdb to 2016 to 2019). General conclusions and limits of the study: A moderate but significant shortening of TCRB CDR3 length was observed in type 1 diabetes patients in all four CD4+ subsets.

Their target antigens are unknown. The library was generated by the immunoSEQ multiplex PCR assay. The High Capacity cDNA Reverse Transcription Kit was used to reverse transcribe all of the isolated RNA, meaning that expressed TCRB transcripts were what got sequenced. This is the immuneACCESS table as TCRdb keeps it, with only in-frame sequences that have V and J called. A part of the clones is gone; compared with another copy, unresolved V genes explain less than half, and the rest is unexplained. In this sample the table shows about 300,000 clones, approximately 13% of which occur a single time. The biggest ten clones account for approximately 0.016% of the sample. Sequencing used naive CD4+ T cells from blood. This specimen's cell subset or site label, interpreted: true naive CD4+ T cells. These receptors were taken from a woman between 18 and 30 years old with type 1 diabetes.

This chain uses TRBV5-4 with TRBJ2-1, with 8 positions matching TRBD2. The CDR3 contains 15 residues. After removal of 3 bases from V and 5 bases from J, the junction contained 7 bases not matched to a gene. Germline V lookup: CDR1 SGHNT, CDR2 YYREEE (reference sequence). CDR3 protein: CASSSPGTRNNEQFF. The CDR3 DNA follows: TGTGCCAGCAGCTCCCCCGGGACTAGGAACAATGAGCAGTTCTTC.

For this clone: Other DNA sequences within the sample encode an identical CDR3. This chain uses TRBV11-2 with TRBJ1-1; weak D call: TRBD1 (5 bases). The V end was cut by 1 base, the J end by 1 base, with 7 bases between. Germline V CDR1 and CDR2: SGHAT, FQNNGV. This CDR3 is 14 amino acids long. The CDR3 reads CASSLGGSNTEAFF. The DNA of the CDR3 is TGTGCCAGCAGCTTAGGGGGCTCGAACACTGAAGCTTTCTTT. The full variable domain, in which reference TRBV11-2 and TRBJ1-1 provide the parts outside the CDR3, is EAGVAQSPRYKIIEKRQSVAFWCNPISGHATLYWYQQILGQGPKLLIQFQNNGVVDDSQLPKDRFSAERLKGVDSTLKIQPAKLEDSAVYLCASSLGGSNTEAFFGQGTRLTVV.

This clone occurred a few times. The V and J genes are TRBV6-6 and TRBJ1-1, with D possibly matching TRBD1 (5 bases). The CDR3 length is 13 residues. V dropped 8 bases and J dropped 0 bases, with 10 bases sitting between them. Germline V gene lookup returns CDR1 MNHNY and CDR2 SVGAGI (reference sequence). The CDR3 here is CASLTDMNTEAFF. DNA of the CDR3: TGTGCCAGCCTGACAGACATGAACACTGAAGCTTTCTTT.

This clone was seen a few times. The rearrangement uses TRBV7-2 and TRBJ1-1; 8 bases are shared with TRBD1. The CDR3 is made up of 17 amino acids. Losses at the gene ends were 5 bases for V and 4 bases for J; bases not matched to a gene: 15. The germline CDR1 and CDR2 sequences are SGHTA and FQGNSA. CDR3 region: CASSTTSVRGLLTEAFF. The CDR3 nucleotides are TGTGCCAGCAGCACTACCAGTGTCAGGGGGCTGCTCACTGAAGCTTTCTTT.

Only a few counts were recorded for this clone. The gene calls are TRBV5-1 and TRBJ1-2, with 7 nucleotides matching TRBD1. The CDR3 extends over 15 amino acids. After removal of 4 bases from V and 3 bases from J, the junction contained 9 bases not matched to a gene. Germline CDR1 is SGHRS and CDR2 is YFSETQ. CDR3 region: CASSPGDRVDYGYTF. The CDR3 nucleotides are TGCGCCAGCAGCCCGGGCGACAGGGTTGACTATGGCTACACCTTC.

This clone was detected only a few times. The V call is TRBV4-1, the J call TRBJ2-2; 10 nucleotides agree with TRBD2. This CDR3 is 16 amino acids long. V was clipped by 4 bases and J by 7 bases; unmatched bases: 9. CDR1 and CDR2 (germline): MGHRA, YSYEKL. CDR3 DNA sequence: TGCGCCAGCAGCCCAAGCGGGAGGGCCGCGGGCGGGGAGCTGTTTTTT. This gives the protein CASSPSGRAAGGELFF.

This sequence joins TRBV4-3 and TRBJ2-1; D gene ambiguous. This CDR3 comprises 17 residues. V was pared by 0 bases and J by 0 bases, with 12 bases between. Germline CDR1 LGHNA, CDR2 YSLEER. DNA of the CDR3: TGCGCCAGCAGCCAAGACAAGACTCCGAACTCCTACAATGAGCAGTTCTTC. Its protein is CASSQDKTPNSYNEQFF.

Only a few counts were recorded for this clone. The V gene is TRBV20-1, the J gene TRBJ2-7; D is ambiguous. The germline gives CDR1 DFQATT, CDR2 SNEGSKA (reference sequence). V lost 5 bases and J lost 2, with 7 bases in between. This CDR3 spans 11 amino acids. Here the CDR3 reads CSARLAYEQYF. As DNA, the CDR3 is TGCAGTGCTCGGCTAGCCTACGAGCAGTACTTC.

This clone was counted only a few times. This chain connects TRBV5-4 to TRBJ2-2, with 7 bases aligning to TRBD2. The ends lost 0 bases at V and 2 bases at J; junction bases unmatched: 1. The CDR3 extends over 15 amino acids. Germline values: CDR1 SGHNT, CDR2 YYREEE (reference sequence). CDR3 amino acids: CASSLGAGNTGELFF. The CDR3 DNA sequence: TGTGCCAGCAGCTTGGGAGCGGGAAACACCGGGGAGCTGTTTTTT.

This clone was seen a handful of times. CDR3 sequence: CASSWSGSSYNEQFF. For the CDR3, the DNA is TGTGCCAGCAGCTGGAGCGGGAGCTCCTACAATGAGCAGTTCTTC. This chain connects TRBV7-3 to TRBJ2-1, with 8 bases fitting TRBD2. Germline CDR1 reads SGHTA; CDR2 reads FQGTGA. V lost 4 bases, J lost 0 bases, and 2 bases stayed unmatched. The CDR3 totals 15 residues.

This clone was seen only a few times. V is TRBV7-2 and J is TRBJ1-1; no clear D. CDR1 is SGHTA and CDR2 is FQGNSA in the germline V gene. The CDR3 length is 13 residues. V lost 3 bases and J lost 2, with 7 bases in between. The CDR3 here is CASSFTSNTEAFF. CDR3 in DNA: TGTGCCAGCAGCTTTACTTCCAACACTGAAGCTTTCTTT.

The rearrangement links TRBV15 to TRBJ2-7; perhaps TRBD1 as D (5 bases). The CDR3 loop spans 18 amino acids. Between the trimmed V and J ends, which lost 4 bases and 0 bases, there was a span of 22 bases. CDR1 and CDR2 from the germline V gene are LNHNV and YYDKDF (reference sequence). CDR3 region: CATSTTKGQRTVSYEQYF. The CDR3 nucleotides read TGTGCCACCAGCACTACTAAGGGGCAGAGAACGGTCTCCTACGAGCAGTACTTC.

The chain is built from TRBV5-4 and TRBJ1-2; 9 bases align to TRBD1. Germline lookup yields CDR1 SGHNT and CDR2 YYREEE (reference sequence). The CDR3 totals 14 residues. V lost 6 bases and J lost 5; bases outside the gene matches: 8. The CDR3: CASTPGQGQYGYTF. The DNA of the CDR3 is TGTGCCAGCACCCCGGGACAGGGCCAGTATGGCTACACCTTC.

The chain is built from TRBV7-3 and TRBJ2-3, with TRBD1 matching over 8 bases. Germline V gene sequence: CDR1 SGHTA, CDR2 FQGTGA. CDR3 size: 14 residues. V lost 5 bases, J lost 4 bases, and 5 bases stayed unmatched. CDR3 amino acids: CASSPRTGSDTQYF. CDR3 nucleotides: TGTGCCAGCAGCCCCCGGACAGGGTCAGATACGCAGTATTTT.

This clone was seen a few times. The chain couples TRBV30 to TRBJ2-7; the match to TRBD1 covers 7 bases. CDR3 length: 15 residues. J was trimmed by 2 bases and V by 0 bases; bases with no gene match: 7. Looked up from germline, CDR1 is GTSNPN and CDR2 is SVGIG (reference sequence). DNA of the CDR3: TGTGCCTGGAGTGTAAGGGGGCAGGGGGCCTACGAGCAGTACGTC. Translating gives CAWSVRGQGAYEQYV.

The genes are TRBV9 and TRBJ2-5, with a weak D call TRBD2 (6 bases). CDR1 is SGDLS and CDR2 is YYNGEE in the germline V gene. This CDR3 is 15 amino acids long. V gave up 3 bases and J gave up 2 bases, with 14 bases separating them. The CDR3 protein is CASSATGTSQETQYF. For the CDR3, the DNA is TGTGCCAGCAGCGCGACCGGGACTTCACAAGAGACCCAGTACTTC. The full variable domain, rest sourced from reference TRBV9 and TRBJ2-5, is DSGVTQTPKHLITATGQRVTLRCSPRSGDLSVYWYQQSLDQGLQFLIQYYNGEERAKGNILERFSAQQFPDLHSELNLSSLELGDSALYFCASSATGTSQETQYFGPGTRLLVL.

This clone was counted between two and nine times. This chain joins TRBV10-3 and TRBJ2-5, with D possibly being TRBD2 (6 bases). From germline, CDR1 is ENHRY and CDR2 SYGVKD. This CDR3 is built from 13 residues. V lost 4 bases and J 3 bases, leaving 9 bases between the germline ends. In DNA form, the CDR3 reads TGTGCCATCAGTGGACAGCGGGAAGAGACCCAGTACTTC. This sequence encodes CAISGQREETQYF.

This clone has just a few counts. The gene calls are TRBV5-6 and TRBJ1-2; TRBD1 matches at 10 bases. The CDR3 is made up of 18 amino acids. V trimming: 1 base; J trimming: 4 bases; junction bases outside the gene matches: 13. The germline CDR1 and CDR2 sequences are SGHDT and YYEEEE. The DNA of the CDR3 is TGTGCCAGCAGCTTGTTCCTCAAGGACAGGGGGGCTTCCTATGGCTACACCTTC. Amino acid sequence: CASSLFLKDRGASYGYTF.

This clone was seen more than once but under ten times. The rearrangement uses TRBV7-8 and TRBJ1-1; D gene ambiguous. Looked up from germline, CDR1 is SGHVS and CDR2 is FQNEAQ. This CDR3 spans 15 amino acids. V lost 5 bases, J lost 2 bases, and 15 bases lay in between. This CDR3 reads CASSRLSSGNTEAFF. Written as DNA, the CDR3 is TGTGCCAGCAGCCGTCTCAGTTCAGGCAACACTGAAGCTTTCTTT.

Only a few counts were recorded for this clone. J is TRBJ1-1 and V is TRBV5-4, with D perhaps matching TRBD1 (6 bases). Germline CDR1 SGHNT, CDR2 YYREEE (reference sequence). The CDR3 has 15 amino acids. V shed 0 bases and J shed 1 base, with 10 bases lying between them. DNA for the CDR3: TGTGCCAGCAGCTTGGCTCAGGGGTGGAACACTGAAGCTTTCTTT. Protein sequence: CASSLAQGWNTEAFF.

Concerning this clone itself: In the same sample, other DNA sequences code for this CDR3. J is TRBJ2-7 and V is TRBV28, with D perhaps matching TRBD1 (6 bases). This CDR3 comprises 14 residues. Germline CDR1 is MDHEN and CDR2 is SYDVKM. The CDR3 DNA follows: TGCGCCAGCAGTTCGGGGACACCGATCTACGAGCAGTACGTC. Residues: CASSSGTPIYEQYV.

This chain joins TRBV4-1 and TRBJ2-7; maybe TRBD1 (5 bases). Trimming took 1 base from V and 3 from J, leaving 13 bases between them. CDR1 is MGHRA and CDR2 is YSYEKL in the germline V gene. The CDR3 has 15 residues. CDR3 DNA: TGCGCCAGCAGCCAAGCACAGGTACGAAGCTACGAGCAGTACTTC. Translating gives CASSQAQVRSYEQYF.